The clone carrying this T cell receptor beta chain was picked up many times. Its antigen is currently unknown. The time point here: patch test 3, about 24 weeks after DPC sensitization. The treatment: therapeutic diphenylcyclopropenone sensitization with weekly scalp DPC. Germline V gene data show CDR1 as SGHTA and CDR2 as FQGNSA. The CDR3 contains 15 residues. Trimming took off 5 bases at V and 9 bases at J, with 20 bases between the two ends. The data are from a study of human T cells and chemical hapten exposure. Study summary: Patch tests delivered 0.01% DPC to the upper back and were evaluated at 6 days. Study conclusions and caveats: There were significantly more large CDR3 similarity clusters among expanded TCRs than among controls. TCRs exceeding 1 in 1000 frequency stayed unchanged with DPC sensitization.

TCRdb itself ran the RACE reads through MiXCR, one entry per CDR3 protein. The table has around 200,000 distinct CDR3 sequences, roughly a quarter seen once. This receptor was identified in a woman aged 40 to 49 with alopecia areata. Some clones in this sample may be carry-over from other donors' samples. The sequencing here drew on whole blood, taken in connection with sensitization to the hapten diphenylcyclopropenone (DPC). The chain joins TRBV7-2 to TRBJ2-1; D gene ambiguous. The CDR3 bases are TGTGCCAGCAGCGCTGGGCTCACCCTTACGAGTGAGCAGTTCTTC. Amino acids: CASSAGLTLTSEQFF.